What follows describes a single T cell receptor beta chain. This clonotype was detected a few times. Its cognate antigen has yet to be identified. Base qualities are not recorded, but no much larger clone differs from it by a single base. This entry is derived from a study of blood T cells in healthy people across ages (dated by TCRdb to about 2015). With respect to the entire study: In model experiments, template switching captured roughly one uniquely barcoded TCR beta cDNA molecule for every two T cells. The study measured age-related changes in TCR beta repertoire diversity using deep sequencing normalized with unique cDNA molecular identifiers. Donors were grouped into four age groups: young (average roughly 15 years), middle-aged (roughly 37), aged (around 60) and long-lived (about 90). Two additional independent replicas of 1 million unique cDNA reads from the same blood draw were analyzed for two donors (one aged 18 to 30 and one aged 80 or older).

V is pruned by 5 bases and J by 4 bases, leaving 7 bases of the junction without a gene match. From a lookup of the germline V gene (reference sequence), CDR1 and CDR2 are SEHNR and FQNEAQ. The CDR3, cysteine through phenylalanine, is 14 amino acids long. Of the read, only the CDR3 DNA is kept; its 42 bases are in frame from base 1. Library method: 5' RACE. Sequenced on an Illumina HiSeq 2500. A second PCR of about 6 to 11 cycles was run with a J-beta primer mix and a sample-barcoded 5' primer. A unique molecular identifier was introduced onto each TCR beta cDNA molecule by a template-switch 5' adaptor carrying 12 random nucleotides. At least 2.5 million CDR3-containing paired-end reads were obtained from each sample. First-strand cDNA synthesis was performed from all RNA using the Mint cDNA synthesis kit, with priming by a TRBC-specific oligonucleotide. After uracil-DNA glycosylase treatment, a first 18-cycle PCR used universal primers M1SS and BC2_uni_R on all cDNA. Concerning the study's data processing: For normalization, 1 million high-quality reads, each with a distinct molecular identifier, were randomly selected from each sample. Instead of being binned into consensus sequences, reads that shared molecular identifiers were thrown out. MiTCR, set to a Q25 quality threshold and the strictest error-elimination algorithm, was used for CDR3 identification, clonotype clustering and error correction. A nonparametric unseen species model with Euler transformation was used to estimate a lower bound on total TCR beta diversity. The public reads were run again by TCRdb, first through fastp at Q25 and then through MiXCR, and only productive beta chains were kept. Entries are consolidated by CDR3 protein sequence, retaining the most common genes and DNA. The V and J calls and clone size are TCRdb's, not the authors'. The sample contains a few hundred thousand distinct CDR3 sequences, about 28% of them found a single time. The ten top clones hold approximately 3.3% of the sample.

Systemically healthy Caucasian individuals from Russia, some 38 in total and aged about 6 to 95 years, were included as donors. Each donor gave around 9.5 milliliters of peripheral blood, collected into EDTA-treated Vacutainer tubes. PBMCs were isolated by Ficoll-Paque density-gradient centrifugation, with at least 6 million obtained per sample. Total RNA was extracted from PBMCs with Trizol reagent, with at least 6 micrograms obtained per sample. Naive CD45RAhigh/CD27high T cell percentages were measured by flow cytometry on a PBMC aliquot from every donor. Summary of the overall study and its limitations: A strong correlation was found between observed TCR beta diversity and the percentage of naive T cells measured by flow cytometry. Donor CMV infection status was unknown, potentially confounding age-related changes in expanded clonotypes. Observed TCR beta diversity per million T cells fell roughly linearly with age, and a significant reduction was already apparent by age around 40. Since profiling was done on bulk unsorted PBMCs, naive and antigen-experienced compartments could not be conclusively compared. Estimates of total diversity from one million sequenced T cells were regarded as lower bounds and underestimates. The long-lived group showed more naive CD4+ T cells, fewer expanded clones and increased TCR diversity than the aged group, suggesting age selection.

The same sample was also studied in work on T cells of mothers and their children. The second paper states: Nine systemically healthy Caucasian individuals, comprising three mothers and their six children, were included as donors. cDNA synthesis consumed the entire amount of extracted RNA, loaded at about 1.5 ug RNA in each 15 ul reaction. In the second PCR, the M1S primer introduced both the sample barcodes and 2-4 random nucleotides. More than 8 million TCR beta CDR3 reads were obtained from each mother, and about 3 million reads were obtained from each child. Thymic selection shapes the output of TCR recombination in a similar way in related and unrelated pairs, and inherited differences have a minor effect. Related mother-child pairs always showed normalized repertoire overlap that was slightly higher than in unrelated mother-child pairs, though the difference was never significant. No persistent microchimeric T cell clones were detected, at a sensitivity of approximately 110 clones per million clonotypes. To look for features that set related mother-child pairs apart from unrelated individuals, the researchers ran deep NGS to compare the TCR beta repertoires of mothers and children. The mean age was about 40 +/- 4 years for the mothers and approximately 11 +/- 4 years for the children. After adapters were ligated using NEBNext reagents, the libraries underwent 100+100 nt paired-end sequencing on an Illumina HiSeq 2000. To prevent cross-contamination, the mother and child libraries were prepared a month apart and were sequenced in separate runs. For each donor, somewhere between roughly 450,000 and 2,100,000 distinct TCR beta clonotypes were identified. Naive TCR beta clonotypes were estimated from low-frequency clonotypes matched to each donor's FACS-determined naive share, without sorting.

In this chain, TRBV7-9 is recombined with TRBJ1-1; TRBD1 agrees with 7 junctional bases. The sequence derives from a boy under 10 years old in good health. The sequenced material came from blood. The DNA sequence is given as TGTGCCAGCAGCCCCCTCCGACAGGGCACTGAAGCTTTCTTT. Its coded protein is CASSPLRQGTEAFF.